This T cell receptor beta chain was identified during a study of T cell responses to AZD1222 COVID-19 vaccine (dated by TCRdb to about 2021). Describing the broader study: TCR sequencing covered fewer than 250 trial participants: 207 given two doses of AZD1222 and 26 given two doses of MenACWY control vaccine. Enrollment into the trials was organized by age into subgroups of 18-55, 56-69 and 70-plus years, and those subgroups contained roughly 140, 27 and 60 TCR-sequenced participants, respectively.

Per the publication, the time point label means: about 28 days (+/-7) after the second vaccine dose. AZD1222 recipients with second doses at about 4 weeks or about 12 weeks were pooled, because spike-specific TCR depth and breadth did not differ between schedules. Vaccinee samples were obtained from the UK trials COV001 and COV002, which included a single-blind randomized controlled phase 2/3 trial of AZD1222 (ChAdOx1 nCoV-19) in healthy adults. Trial participant PBMC samples were collected at day 0 and day 28 after the second dose for TCRbeta chain sequencing. The CDR3 regions of human TCRbeta chains were analyzed by immunosequencing. The paper's processing steps were these. Repertoire TCRs were checked for matches against a reference library of SARS-CoV-2-specific TCRs that had been generated using the MIRA antigen-specificity platform. Breadth meant the fraction of unique TCRs that were SARS-CoV-2-associated, whereas depth meant the fraction of total T cells that were SARS-CoV-2-associated. Using the MIRA data, each spike-specific TCR was assigned both to the spike region to which the TCR was reactive and to a CD4 or CD8 class. Log10-transformed breadth and depth values were compared by one-way ANOVA with Sidak's multiple comparisons tests. TCRdb limited this immuneACCESS table to in-frame rearrangements with V and J called. A share of clones is missing; checked studies link under half to unresolved V genes, and the rest is unexplained. That table is the source of V, J and clone size, and D and trimming were worked out from the DNA. Present in this sample are some 88,000 clones, roughly nine tenths of which were seen just once. The ten largest account for approximately 5% of the sample.

Study-level results and caveats: Participants were mostly white British and included more females than males, and it was suggested by the authors that clonal diversity may have been underestimated. Vaccine-associated CD4 TCRs spanned the whole spike protein, with dominant responses in regions 160-218 and 743-854. The 56-69-year group was small, and its depth increase did not reach significance, likely because of low power. No day 14 peak-response samples were available, so repertoires were characterized only after the peak T cell response. After two AZD1222 doses, both the breadth and the depth of spike-specific TCRs were significantly higher than at day 0 and than in MenACWY recipients. Conclusions about previously exposed vaccinees were limited because only a handful of AZD1222 recipients were SARS-CoV-2 seropositive at baseline. Reportedly, close to half of the unique spike-specific TCRs recognized epitopes lying outside the regions that are mutated in the B.1.351 and B.1.1.7 variants.

The count of this clone is one. No antigen is known for it. Nothing much larger sits one base from this clone, and base qualities are not available. Relative to germline, V is 0 bases shorter and J is 3 bases shorter, with 3 bases between their ends. The CDR3 holds 13 amino acids from the cysteine to the phenylalanine. Just the 39-base CDR3 DNA is kept, in frame starting at base 1. The chain employs TRBV12-3 or TRBV12-4 and TRBJ1-5; confidence is insufficient to name the D gene. This sequence was found in an adult who received the AZD1222 COVID-19 vaccine. Sequencing used peripheral blood, obtained 28 days after the second AZD1222 dose. The sequenced DNA: TGTGCCAGCAGTTTAGCAGTCAATCAGCCCCAGCATTTT. This is translated as CASSLAVNQPQHF.